Detailed here is one T cell receptor (beta chain). CDR3 size: 15 residues. V shed 5 bases and J shed 4 bases, with 17 bases lying between them. Germline V gene data show CDR1 as LNHDA and CDR2 as SQIVND (reference sequence). Enrolment of Seattle patients took place during active infection, and they were followed longitudinally. These data originate in a study of blood T cell repertoires in COVID-19. About the research overall: Sites across the United States, Italy and Spain contributed samples from acute and convalescent COVID-19. T cells, B-cell-depleted T cells, or PBMCs provided the cDNA or gDNA that served as material.

The protocol was immunoSEQ multiplex PCR, while the TCRdb copy is restricted to in-frame clones and leaves out a portion. The repertoire holds fewer than 450,000 clones, with 85% to 90% as singletons. V is TRBV19 and J is TRBJ1-1, with D maybe TRBD1 (5 bases). This sequence originates from an older woman with COVID-19, enrolled during active disease. The sample was peripheral blood. The CDR3 region is CASSGVRGGGTEAFF. The CDR3, as DNA: TGTGCCAGTAGTGGTGTTAGGGGCGGCGGCACTGAAGCTTTCTTT.